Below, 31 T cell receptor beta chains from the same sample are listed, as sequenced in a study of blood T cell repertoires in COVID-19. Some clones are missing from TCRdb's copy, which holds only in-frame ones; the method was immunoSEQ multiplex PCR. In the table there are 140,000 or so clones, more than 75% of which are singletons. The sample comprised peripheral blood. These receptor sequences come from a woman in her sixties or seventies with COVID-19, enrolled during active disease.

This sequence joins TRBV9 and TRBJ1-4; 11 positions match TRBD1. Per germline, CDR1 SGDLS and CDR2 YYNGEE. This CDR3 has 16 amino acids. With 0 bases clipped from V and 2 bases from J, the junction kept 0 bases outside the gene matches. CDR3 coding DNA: TGTGCCAGCAGCGTAGGGGACAGGGGGACTAATGAAAAACTGTTTTTT. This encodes CASSVGDRGTNEKLFF.

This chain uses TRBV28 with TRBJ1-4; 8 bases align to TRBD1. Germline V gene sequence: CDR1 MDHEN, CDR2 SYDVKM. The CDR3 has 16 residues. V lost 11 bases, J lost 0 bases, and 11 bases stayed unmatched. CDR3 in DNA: TGTGCCTGCCGGGGACAGGCAATTGCAACTAATGAAAAACTGTTTTTT. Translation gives CACRGQAIATNEKLFF.

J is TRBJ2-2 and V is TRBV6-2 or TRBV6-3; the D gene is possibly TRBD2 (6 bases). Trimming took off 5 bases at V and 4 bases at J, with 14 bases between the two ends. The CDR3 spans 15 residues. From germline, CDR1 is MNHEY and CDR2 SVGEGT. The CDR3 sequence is CASSLFGGATGELFF. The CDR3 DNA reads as TGTGCCAGCAGTCTTTTTGGAGGGGCCACCGGGGAGCTGTTTTTT.

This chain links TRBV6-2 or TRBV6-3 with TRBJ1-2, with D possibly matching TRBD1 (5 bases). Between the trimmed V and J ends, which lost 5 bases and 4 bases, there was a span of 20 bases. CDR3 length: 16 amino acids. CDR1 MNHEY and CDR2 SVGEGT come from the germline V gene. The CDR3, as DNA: TGTGCCAGCAGTACCGCCCGACAGCAACCCCCCTATGGCTACACCTTC. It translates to CASSTARQQPPYGYTF.

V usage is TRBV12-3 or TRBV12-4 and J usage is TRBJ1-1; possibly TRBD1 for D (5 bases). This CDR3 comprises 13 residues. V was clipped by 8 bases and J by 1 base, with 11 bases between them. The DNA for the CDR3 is TGTGCCAGCCAACGACAGACGAACACTGAAGCTTTCTTT. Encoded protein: CASQRQTNTEAFF.

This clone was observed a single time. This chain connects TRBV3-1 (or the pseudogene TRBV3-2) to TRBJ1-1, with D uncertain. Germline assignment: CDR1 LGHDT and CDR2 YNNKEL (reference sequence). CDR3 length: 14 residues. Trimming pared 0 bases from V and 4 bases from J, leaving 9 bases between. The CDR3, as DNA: TGTGCCAGCAGCCAAGATCCAGTAAGCACTGAAGCTTTCTTT. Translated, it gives CASSQDPVSTEAFF.

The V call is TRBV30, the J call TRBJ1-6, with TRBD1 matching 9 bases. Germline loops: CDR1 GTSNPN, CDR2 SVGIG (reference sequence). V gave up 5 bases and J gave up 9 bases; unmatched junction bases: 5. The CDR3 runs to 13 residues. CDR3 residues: CAWGQGIGSPLHF. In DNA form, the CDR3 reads TGTGCCTGGGGACAGGGGATAGGTTCACCCCTCCACTTT.

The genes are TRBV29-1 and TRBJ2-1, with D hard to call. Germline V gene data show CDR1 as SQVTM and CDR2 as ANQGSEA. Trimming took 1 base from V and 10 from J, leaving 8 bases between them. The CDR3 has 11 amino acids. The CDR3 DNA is TGCAGCGTTGAAGGTTTAGAGGAGCAGTTCTTC. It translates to CSVEGLEEQFF.

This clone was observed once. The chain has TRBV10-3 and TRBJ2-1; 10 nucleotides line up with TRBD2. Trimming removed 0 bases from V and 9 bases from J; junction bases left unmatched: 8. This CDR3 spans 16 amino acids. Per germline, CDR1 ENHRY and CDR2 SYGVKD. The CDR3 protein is CAISESKRGGGGEQFF. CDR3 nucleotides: TGTGCCATCAGTGAGTCCAAGCGGGGGGGCGGCGGTGAGCAGTTCTTC.

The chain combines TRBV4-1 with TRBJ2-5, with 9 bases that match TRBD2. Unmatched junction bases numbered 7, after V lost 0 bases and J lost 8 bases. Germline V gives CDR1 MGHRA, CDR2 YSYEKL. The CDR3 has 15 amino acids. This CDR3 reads CASSQEGGGGGTQYF. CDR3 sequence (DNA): TGCGCCAGCAGCCAAGAGGGCGGGGGGGGTGGAACCCAGTACTTC.

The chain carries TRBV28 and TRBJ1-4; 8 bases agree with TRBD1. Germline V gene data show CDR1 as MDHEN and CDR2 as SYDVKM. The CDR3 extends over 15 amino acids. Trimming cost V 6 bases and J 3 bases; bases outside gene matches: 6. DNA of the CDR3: TGTGCCAGCAGAGCCCAGGGGGCTTCTAATGAAAAACTGTTTTTT. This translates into CASRAQGASNEKLFF.

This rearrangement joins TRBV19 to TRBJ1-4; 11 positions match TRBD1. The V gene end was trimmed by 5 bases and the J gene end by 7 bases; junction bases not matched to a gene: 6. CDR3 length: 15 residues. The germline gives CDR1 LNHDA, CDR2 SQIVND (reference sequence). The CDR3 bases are TGTGCCAGTAGTCTGCCGGGACAGGGGGGTGAAAAACTGTTTTTT. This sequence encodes CASSLPGQGGEKLFF.

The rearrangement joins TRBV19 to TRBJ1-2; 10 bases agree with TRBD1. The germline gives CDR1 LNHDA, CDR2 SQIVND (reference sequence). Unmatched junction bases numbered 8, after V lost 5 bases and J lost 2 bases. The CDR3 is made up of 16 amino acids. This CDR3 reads CASSWSDRGTNYGYTF. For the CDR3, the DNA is TGTGCCAGTAGTTGGTCGGACAGGGGGACCAACTATGGCTACACCTTC.

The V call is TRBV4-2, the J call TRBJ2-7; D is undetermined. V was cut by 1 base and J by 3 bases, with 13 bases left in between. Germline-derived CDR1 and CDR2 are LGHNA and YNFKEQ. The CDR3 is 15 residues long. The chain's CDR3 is CASSQGWAQGYEQYF. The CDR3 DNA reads TGTGCCAGCAGCCAAGGCTGGGCCCAAGGCTACGAGCAGTACTTC.

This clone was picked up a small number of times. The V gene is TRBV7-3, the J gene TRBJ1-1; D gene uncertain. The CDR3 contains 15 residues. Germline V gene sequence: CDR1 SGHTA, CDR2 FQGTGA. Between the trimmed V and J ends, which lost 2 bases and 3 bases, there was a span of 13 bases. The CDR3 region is CASSLWGEGYTEAFF. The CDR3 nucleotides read TGTGCCAGCAGCTTATGGGGAGAGGGATACACTGAAGCTTTCTTT.

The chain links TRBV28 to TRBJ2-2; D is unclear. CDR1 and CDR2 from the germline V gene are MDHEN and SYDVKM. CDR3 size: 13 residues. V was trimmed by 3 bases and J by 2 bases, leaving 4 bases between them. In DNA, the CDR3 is TGTGCCAGCAGTTTGGCAAACACCGGGGAGCTGTTTTTT. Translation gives CASSLANTGELFF.

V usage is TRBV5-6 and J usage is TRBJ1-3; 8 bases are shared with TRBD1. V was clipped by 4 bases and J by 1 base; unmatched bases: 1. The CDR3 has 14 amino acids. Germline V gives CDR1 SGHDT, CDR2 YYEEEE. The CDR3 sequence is CASSGQGSGNTIYF. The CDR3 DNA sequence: TGTGCCAGCAGCGGACAGGGTTCTGGAAACACCATATATTTT.

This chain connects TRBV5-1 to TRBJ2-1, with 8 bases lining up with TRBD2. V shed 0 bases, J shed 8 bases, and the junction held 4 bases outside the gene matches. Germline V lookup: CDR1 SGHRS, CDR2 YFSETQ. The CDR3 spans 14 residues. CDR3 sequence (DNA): TGCGCCAGCAGCTTGGACGGGGGGGCTGATGAGCAGTTCTTC. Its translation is CASSLDGGADEQFF.

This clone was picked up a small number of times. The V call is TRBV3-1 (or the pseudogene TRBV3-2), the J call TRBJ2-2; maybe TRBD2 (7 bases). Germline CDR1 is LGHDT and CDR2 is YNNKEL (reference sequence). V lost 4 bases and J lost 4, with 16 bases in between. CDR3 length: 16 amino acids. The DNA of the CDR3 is TGTGCCAGCAGCCGATTGGGGGGGGCTAGCACCGGGGAGCTGTTTTTT. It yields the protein CASSRLGGASTGELFF.

CDR3: CASSLEGGGRGTDTQYF. CDR3 nucleotide sequence: TGTGCCAGCAGCTTAGAGGGCGGGGGCCGGGGCACAGATACGCAGTATTTT. The J gene is TRBJ2-3, the V gene TRBV7-6; tentatively, D is TRBD2 (7 bases). The germline CDR1 and CDR2 sequences are SGHVS and FNYEAQ. The CDR3 covers 17 residues. The germline V and J ends were trimmed by 1 base and 1 base, with 15 bases remaining between them.

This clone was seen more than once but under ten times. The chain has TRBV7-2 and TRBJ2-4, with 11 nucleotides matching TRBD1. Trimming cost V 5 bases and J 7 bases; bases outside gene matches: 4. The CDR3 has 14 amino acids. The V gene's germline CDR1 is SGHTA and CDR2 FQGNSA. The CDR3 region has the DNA TGTGCCAGCAGCCTGGACAGGGGGCGGAACATTCAGTACTTC. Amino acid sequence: CASSLDRGRNIQYF.

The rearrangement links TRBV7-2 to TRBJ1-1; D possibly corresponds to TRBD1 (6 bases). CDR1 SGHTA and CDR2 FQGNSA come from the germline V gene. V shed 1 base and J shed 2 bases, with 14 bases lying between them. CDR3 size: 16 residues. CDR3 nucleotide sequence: TGTGCCAGCAGCTTAGTGGGGGCAGCCTTTAACACTGAAGCTTTCTTT. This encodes CASSLVGAAFNTEAFF.

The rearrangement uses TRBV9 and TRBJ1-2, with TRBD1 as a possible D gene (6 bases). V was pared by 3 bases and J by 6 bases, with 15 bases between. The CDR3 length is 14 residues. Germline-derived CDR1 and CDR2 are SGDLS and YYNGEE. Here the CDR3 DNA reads TGTGCCAGCAGCGCCTTCACAGGGAAAGATGGCTACACCTTC. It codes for CASSAFTGKDGYTF.

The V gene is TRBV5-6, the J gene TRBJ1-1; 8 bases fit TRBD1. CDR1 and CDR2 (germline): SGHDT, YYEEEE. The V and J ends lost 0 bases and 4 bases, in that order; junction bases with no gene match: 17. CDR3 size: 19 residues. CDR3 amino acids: CASSLGGPGGSEVVTEAFF. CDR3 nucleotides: TGTGCCAGCAGCTTGGGGGGACCAGGGGGCTCAGAGGTGGTCACTGAAGCTTTCTTT. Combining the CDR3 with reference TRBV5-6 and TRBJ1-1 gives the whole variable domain DAGVTQSPTHLIKTRGQQVTLRCSPKSGHDTVSWYQQALGQGPQFIFQYYEEEERQRGNFPDRFSGHQFPNYSSELNVNALLLGDSALYLCASSLGGPGGSEVVTEAFFGQGTRLTVV.

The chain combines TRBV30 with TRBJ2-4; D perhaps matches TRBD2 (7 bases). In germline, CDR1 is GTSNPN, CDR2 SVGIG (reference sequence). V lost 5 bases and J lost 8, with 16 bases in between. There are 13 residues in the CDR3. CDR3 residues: CAWSLRGADIQYF. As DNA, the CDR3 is TGTGCCTGGTCCCTTCGGGGGGCTGACATTCAGTACTTC.

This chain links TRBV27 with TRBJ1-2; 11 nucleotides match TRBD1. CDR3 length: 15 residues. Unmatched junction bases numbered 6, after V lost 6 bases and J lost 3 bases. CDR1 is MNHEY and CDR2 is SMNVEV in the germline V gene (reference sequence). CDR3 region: CASRRGQGDYYGYTF. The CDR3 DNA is TGTGCCAGCAGGCGGGGACAGGGGGACTACTATGGCTACACCTTC.

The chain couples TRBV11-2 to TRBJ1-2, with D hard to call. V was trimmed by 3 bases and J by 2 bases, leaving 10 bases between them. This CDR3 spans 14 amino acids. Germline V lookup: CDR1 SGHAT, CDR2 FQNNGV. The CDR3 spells CASSLETVNYGYTF. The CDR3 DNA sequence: TGTGCCAGCAGCTTGGAGACGGTCAACTATGGCTACACCTTC.

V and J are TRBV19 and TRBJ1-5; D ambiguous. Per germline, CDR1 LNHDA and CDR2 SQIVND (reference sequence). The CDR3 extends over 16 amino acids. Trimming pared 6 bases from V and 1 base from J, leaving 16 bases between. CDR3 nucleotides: TGTGCCAGTAGCCCCACGGGGTCGGGGAGCAATCAGCCCCAGCATTTT. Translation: CASSPTGSGSNQPQHF.

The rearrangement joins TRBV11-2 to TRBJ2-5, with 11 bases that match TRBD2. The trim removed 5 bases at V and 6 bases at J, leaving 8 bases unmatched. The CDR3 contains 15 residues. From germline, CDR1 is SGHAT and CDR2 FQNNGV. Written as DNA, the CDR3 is TGTGCCAGCAGCCTGAGACTAGCGGGGACCCAGACCCAGTACTTC. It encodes CASSLRLAGTQTQYF.

CDR3 nucleotide sequence: TGTGCCAGCAGCCAAGATTACAGCTATGGCTACACCTTC. As protein: CASSQDYSYGYTF. V is TRBV14 and J is TRBJ1-2; D is uncertain. The length of the CDR3 is 13 residues. CDR1 is SGHDN, CDR2 FVKESK, per germline. Between the trimmed V and J ends, which lost 0 bases and 4 bases, there was a span of 6 bases. The entire variable domain, with the rest obtained from reference TRBV14 and TRBJ1-2, is as follows: EAGVTQFPSHSVIEKGQTVTLRCDPISGHDNLYWYRRVMGKEIKFLLHFVKESKQDESGMPNNRFLAERTGGTYSTLKVQPAELEDSGVYFCASSQDYSYGYTFGSGTRLTVV.

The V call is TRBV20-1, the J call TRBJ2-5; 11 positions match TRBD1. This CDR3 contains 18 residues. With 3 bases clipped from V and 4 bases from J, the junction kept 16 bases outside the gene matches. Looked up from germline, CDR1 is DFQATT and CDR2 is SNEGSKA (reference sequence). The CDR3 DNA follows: TGCAGTGCTAGTCCCGGGACAGGGGGAGTAGGGTACCGAGAGACCCAGTACTTC. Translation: CSASPGTGGVGYRETQYF.